The 18 T cell receptor beta chains reported below all come from one sample, sequenced in a study of Graves' ophthalmopathy and Graves' hyperthyroidism. Amplification from RNA transcripts yielded the TCR beta CDR3 regions. HTBI-primed RT-PCR formed the first round, and a multiplex PCR formed the second. Each CDR3 protein gets one entry after TCRdb re-called the multiplex PCR reads with MiXCR. The table shows roughly 610,000 distinct CDR3 sequences, with roughly 20% occurring only once. The source material was peripheral blood. The source of these receptors is a woman aged 18-29 years with stable Graves' hyperthyroidism. Some clones in this sample may be carry-over from other donors' samples.

This clonotype was detected ten times or more. This chain joins TRBV30 and TRBJ1-1, with a tentative D call TRBD1 (5 bases). V was shortened by 3 bases and J by 5 bases, with 10 bases between the two germline ends. Looked up from germline, CDR1 is GTSNPN and CDR2 is SVGIG (reference sequence). The CDR3 totals 12 residues. The CDR3 is CAWRAGGTEAFF. The DNA of the CDR3 is TGTGCCTGGAGGGCCGGGGGGACTGAAGCTTTCTTT.

Ten or more counts support this clonotype. The chain recombines TRBV19 with TRBJ2-5, with 9 bases aligning to TRBD1. Trimming removed 5 bases from V and 7 bases from J; junction bases left unmatched: 20. The CDR3 totals 18 residues. Germline loops: CDR1 LNHDA, CDR2 SQIVND (reference sequence). The DNA of the CDR3 is TGTGCCAGTAGTTCACCCTCATCCGGGACAGGGAGGTATGGGACCCAGTACTTC. Its protein product is CASSSPSSGTGRYGTQYF. The variable domain in full, completed from reference TRBV19 and TRBJ2-5, reads DGGITQSPKYLFRKEGQNVTLSCEQNLNHDAMYWYRQDPGQGLRLIYYSQIVNDFQKGDIAEGYSVSREKKESFPLTVTSAQKNPTAFYLCASSSPSSGTGRYGTQYFGPGTRLLVL.

This clonotype was recorded many times. This may come from a read error, since a much larger clone is one base off. The CDR3 here is CASDGAGVNQPQHF. In DNA, the CDR3 is TGTGCCAGCGACGGGGCAGGAGTAAATCAGCCCCAGCATTTT. V gene TRBV6-2 or TRBV6-3 combines with J gene TRBJ1-5; maybe TRBD1 (5 bases). V was cut by 8 bases and J by 4 bases, with 15 bases left in between. Germline lookup yields CDR1 MNHEY and CDR2 SVGEGT. The CDR3 consists of 14 residues.

This chain links TRBV20-1 with TRBJ1-5; D is uncertain. V was shortened by 4 bases and J by 7 bases, with 11 bases between the two germline ends. CDR3 length: 12 amino acids. Looked up from germline, CDR1 is DFQATT and CDR2 is SNEGSKA (reference sequence). The CDR3: CSAKVGGQPQHF. Written as DNA, the CDR3 is TGCAGTGCTAAGGTCGGCGGGCAGCCCCAGCATTTT.

This clonotype was detected many times. The chain joins TRBV11-3 to TRBJ2-2, with D possibly matching TRBD1 (5 bases). The CDR3 spans 14 residues. Germline CDR1 and CDR2: SGHNT and YENEEA. V dropped 5 bases and J dropped 7 bases, with 14 bases sitting between them. CDR3 region: CASSQRGKGGELFF. Here the CDR3 DNA reads TGTGCCAGCAGCCAAAGGGGAAAGGGCGGGGAGCTGTTTTTT.

This clonotype was counted ten times or more. V gene TRBV6-1 combines with J gene TRBJ1-6; D call uncertain. The CDR3 spans 14 residues. Germline CDR1 is MNHNS and CDR2 is SASEGT. The V and J ends lost 8 bases and 10 bases respectively, with 18 bases between them. Here the CDR3 reads CASSLGGEGSPLHF. The CDR3 DNA reads as TGTGCCAGCTCGTTGGGCGGAGAAGGGTCACCCCTCCACTTT.

This chain links TRBV9 with TRBJ2-5; possible D gene TRBD1, 6 bases. CDR1 SGDLS and CDR2 YYNGEE come from the germline V gene. Trimming removed 2 bases at V and 0 bases at J, with 11 bases between. This CDR3 region has 15 residues. In DNA form, the CDR3 reads TGTGCCAGCAGCGTCGTCGGGACAAACCAAGAGACCCAGTACTTC. It is translated as CASSVVGTNQETQYF. Filled out from reference TRBV9 and TRBJ2-5, the complete variable domain reads DSGVTQTPKHLITATGQRVTLRCSPRSGDLSVYWYQQSLDQGLQFLIQYYNGEERAKGNILERFSAQQFPDLHSELNLSSLELGDSALYFCASSVVGTNQETQYFGPGTRLLVL.

This clonotype appeared many times. The rearrangement links TRBV20-1 to TRBJ1-6, with D possibly matching TRBD1 (5 bases). Germline V lookup: CDR1 DFQATT, CDR2 SNEGSKA (reference sequence). The V gene lost 5 bases and the J gene lost 1 base, with 15 bases spanning the gap. This CDR3 contains 16 residues. Here the CDR3 DNA reads TGCAGTGCTCCCCGGGGGGGGGATTCCTATAATTCACCCCTCCACTTT. It encodes CSAPRGGDSYNSPLHF.

This clonotype has more than one count but fewer than ten. A much more abundant neighbour one base away suggests this may be a read error. Here the CDR3 reads CAITEGQGGTEACF. In DNA, the CDR3 is TGTGCCATCACCGAGGGACAGGGAGGCACTGAAGCTTGCTTT. The chain links TRBV10-3 to TRBJ1-1; 9 bases are a match to TRBD1. CDR1 ENHRY and CDR2 SYGVKD come from the germline V gene. The CDR3 is 14 residues long.

This clonotype occurred many times. The chain is built from TRBV20-1 and TRBJ1-5, with D possibly being TRBD1 (5 bases). Germline V gene data show CDR1 as DFQATT and CDR2 as SNEGSKA (reference sequence). There are 15 residues in the CDR3. Trimming shortened V by 5 bases and J by 5 bases, and 19 bases separated the two germline ends. The CDR3 DNA is TGCAGTGCTCTAGTGTGGCCGGGACCATATCAGCCCCAGCATTTT. Translation gives CSALVWPGPYQPQHF.

This clonotype has ten or more counts. This chain links TRBV29-1 with TRBJ2-5, with TRBD1 matching 8 bases. Trimming took 0 bases from V and 5 from J; bases not matched to a gene: 11. There are 16 residues in the CDR3. CDR1 and CDR2 from the germline V gene are SQVTM and ANQGSEA. CDR3 in amino acids: CSVEDPGQGSWETQYF. The CDR3 nucleotides read TGCAGCGTTGAAGACCCTGGACAGGGATCGTGGGAGACCCAGTACTTC.

This clonotype was counted at least ten times. This chain connects TRBV18 to TRBJ2-4; tentatively, D is TRBD1 (6 bases). Germline-derived CDR1 and CDR2 are KGHSH and LQKENI. Trimming left V 3 bases short and J 6 bases short, with 18 bases between. The CDR3 runs 16 residues. The CDR3 bases are TGTGCCAGCTCACCGACTGAGGCACAGGGCGTAAACATTCAGTACTTC. This codes for CASSPTEAQGVNIQYF.

This clonotype was found a few times. V gene TRBV7-6 combines with J gene TRBJ2-7; 9 nucleotides align to TRBD1. V lost 5 bases and J lost 2; bases outside the gene matches: 16. The germline CDR1 and CDR2 sequences are SGHVS and FNYEAQ. The CDR3 consists of 18 residues. The CDR3 region is CASSTTPYSGTGTYEQYF. CDR3 DNA: TGTGCCAGCAGCACGACACCCTATTCCGGGACAGGGACCTACGAGCAGTACTTC.

This clonotype was seen at least ten times. V usage is TRBV6-5 and J usage is TRBJ2-5; D perhaps matches TRBD1 (6 bases). Germline V CDR1 and CDR2: MNHEY, SVGAGI. The V end lost 2 bases, the J end lost 2 bases, and 6 bases lay between the germline ends. The CDR3 totals 13 residues. CDR3 coding DNA: TGTGCCAGCAGTTACCAGGGGCAAGAGACCCAGTACTTC. Its protein is CASSYQGQETQYF.

A note on this clonotype: This could be a read error, since a much larger clone is one nucleotide away. This chain connects TRBV12-3 or TRBV12-4 to TRBJ1-2; 10 nucleotides agree with TRBD1. There are 16 residues in the CDR3. The CDR3 reads CVSSFGPGTGAQGYTF. The CDR3 DNA is TGTGTCAGCAGTTTCGGCCCGGGGACAGGGGCGCAGGGCTACACCTTC.

This clonotype was seen repeatedly, ten times or more. The chain recombines TRBV9 with TRBJ1-1; unclear D gene. Germline V CDR1 and CDR2: SGDLS, YYNGEE. CDR3 length: 13 amino acids. With 3 bases removed from V and 2 bases from J, the gap between germline ends came to 8 bases. The CDR3 loop is CASSARANTEAFF. For the CDR3, the DNA is TGTGCCAGCAGCGCCCGGGCAAACACTGAAGCTTTCTTT.

This clonotype was seen only a few times. The germline gene is not matched at one end of the junction; a read error may be the cause. V gene TRBV11-2 combines with J gene TRBJ2-4, with D tentatively TRBD1 (6 bases). Germline lookup yields CDR1 SGHAT and CDR2 FQNNGV. The CDR3 spans 15 residues. Here the CDR3 reads CASSSYRDKKNIKYF. The CDR3 region has the DNA TGTGCCAGCAGCTCCTACCGGGACAAAAAAAACATTAAGTACTTC.

This clonotype was observed many times. This chain links TRBV4-2 with TRBJ1-2; a possible D gene is TRBD1 (6 bases). The ends were cut back, 0 bases at V and 4 bases at J, with 15 bases in the middle. Germline V gene data show CDR1 as LGHNA and CDR2 as YNFKEQ. CDR3 size: 16 residues. The CDR3 region has the DNA TGTGCCAGCAGCCAAGACTTCGGACAGTGGGGCTATGGCTACACCTTC. The encoded protein is CASSQDFGQWGYGYTF.